Shown below are 2 T cell receptor beta chains from a single sample sequenced in a study of T cell responses to AZD1222 COVID-19 vaccine. Assay used: immunoSEQ multiplex PCR; TCRdb lists only in-frame clones, some missing. The profile covers 100,000 or so clones, with 89% appearing a single time and 44% taken by the ten largest. The sequences come from peripheral blood, collected 28 days after the second AZD1222 dose. These receptors all stem from an adult who received the AZD1222 COVID-19 vaccine.

This clone was observed a single time. The V and J genes are TRBV11-2 and TRBJ2-3, with unresolved D. Germline V gives CDR1 SGHAT, CDR2 FQNNGV. Between the trimmed V and J ends, which lost 10 bases and 4 bases, there was a span of 12 bases. This CDR3 has 12 amino acids. CDR3 sequence: CATNPVSDTQYF. In nucleotides, the CDR3 is TGTGCCACCAACCCTGTTTCAGATACGCAGTATTTT.

The chain recombines TRBV6-1 with TRBJ1-5, with D unresolved. Germline-derived CDR1 and CDR2 are MNHNS and SASEGT. CDR3 length: 12 residues. The V gene lost 3 bases and the J gene lost 4 bases, with 4 bases spanning the gap. The CDR3, as DNA: TGTGCCAGCAGTGACCCGAATCAGCCCCAGCATTTT. Translation gives CASSDPNQPQHF.